This T cell receptor (beta chain) originates from a study of blood T cell repertoires in COVID-19. The wider study: COVID-19 samples from acute and convalescent phases originated in the United States, Italy and Spain. In each case, the material was cDNA or gDNA derived from T cells, B-cell-depleted T cells, or PBMCs.

This CDR3 has 12 amino acids. The germline gives CDR1 MNHEY, CDR2 SMNVEV (reference sequence). Trimming left V 5 bases short and J 8 bases short, with 9 bases between. In the study's own analysis: Reference gene primer amplification in the assay estimated nucleated cell counts. Assay: immunoSEQ multiplex PCR; the TCRdb copy retains only in-frame clones and omits some. D and trimming come from the DNA, and the V and J calls and clone size come from that table. Among about 74,000 clones listed, just over 85% were seen once. The TCR comes from a woman aged 80 or over with acute or convalescent COVID-19. The sample taken for sequencing was peripheral blood. The rearrangement uses TRBV27 and TRBJ2-2; D is undetermined. CDR3 DNA: TGTGCCAGCAGTATCCCCCCTGGGGAGCTGTTTTTT. Translating gives CASSIPPGELFF.